Below are 21 T cell receptor beta chains sequenced from a single sample in a study of T cells in Graves' hyperthyroidism and ophthalmopathy. The investigators amplified TCR beta CDR3 regions from RNA transcripts. HTBI primers were employed in a first-round RT-PCR of the TCR CDR3. TCRdb independently ran MiXCR on the multiplex PCR reads; one entry per CDR3 protein. Altogether approximately 400,000 distinct CDR3 sequences are present, about 14% being singletons, with the ten largest covering roughly a fifth. Sequencing used blood. The receptors stem from a woman aged 30 to 39 with Graves' ophthalmopathy.

In its sample, this clonotype was seen many times. The chain employs TRBV11-2 and TRBJ1-3; D call uncertain. Trimming removed 5 bases at V and 2 bases at J, with 13 bases between. Germline assignment: CDR1 SGHAT and CDR2 FQNNGV. This CDR3 spans 15 amino acids. The CDR3 here is CASSQLRFTGNTIYF. Here the CDR3 DNA reads TGTGCCAGCAGCCAGCTACGGTTTACTGGAAACACCATATATTTT.

The table lists this clonotype with a few counts. V usage is TRBV6-4 and J usage is TRBJ2-1, with 10 bases fitting TRBD2. The CDR3 is 17 residues long. The J segment lost 1 base and the V segment lost 8 bases, leaving 11 bases of the junction unmatched. CDR1 and CDR2 (germline): MRHNA, SNTAGT. In DNA form, the CDR3 reads TGTGCCAGCTCCTCCGGGGAGCGGGGGGGTTCCTACAATGAGCAGTTCTTC. This sequence encodes CASSSGERGGSYNEQFF.

This clonotype was detected many times. The chain combines TRBV6-1 with TRBJ1-2; the match to TRBD1 covers 7 bases. The CDR3 is 17 residues long. Germline CDR1 and CDR2: MNHNS and SASEGT. The V gene end was trimmed by 4 bases and the J gene end by 6 bases; junction bases not matched to a gene: 17. For the CDR3, the DNA is TGTGCCAGCAGTGGATTCCTAACCGGGACTCAGGGGGATGGCTACACCTTC. This encodes CASSGFLTGTQGDGYTF.

The sample holds a few counts of this clonotype. The V and J genes are TRBV14 and TRBJ1-1, with D perhaps TRBD1 (5 bases). The CDR3 is 14 residues long. Per the germline V gene, CDR1 is SGHDN and CDR2 is FVKESK. V lost 1 base, J lost 4 bases, and 10 bases lay in between. CDR3 bases: TGTGCCAGCAGCCAAGTCCGGGGCGGCACTGAAGCTTTCTTT. Protein product: CASSQVRGGTEAFF.

This clonotype was detected many times. The chain couples TRBV20-1 to TRBJ2-7; 9 bases line up with TRBD1. Germline CDR1 DFQATT, CDR2 SNEGSKA (reference sequence). The CDR3 is 14 amino acids. Losses at the gene ends were 4 bases for V and 7 bases for J; bases not matched to a gene: 11. In nucleotides, the CDR3 is TGCAGTGCTAACCCGACAGGGGGACAGTGGGAGCAGTACTTC. This encodes CSANPTGGQWEQYF.

This clonotype came up a few times. The DNA of the CDR3 is TGTGCCAGCAGCGTTACAGGGGCTGAAAATAACTATGGCTACACCTTC. Translation: CASSVTGAENNYGYTF. This chain links TRBV9 with TRBJ1-2; the match to TRBD1 covers 7 bases. V shed 2 bases and J 1 base; nucleotides not matched to a gene: 8. Germline V lookup: CDR1 SGDLS, CDR2 YYNGEE. The CDR3 has 16 amino acids.

The table lists this clonotype with many counts. The CDR3 here is CASSEVWDEQFF. The CDR3 region has the DNA TGTGCCAGCAGTGAGGTGTGGGATGAGCAGTTCTTC. The J gene is TRBJ2-1, the V gene TRBV6-1, with D unclear. Deletions cut 3 bases from V and 8 bases from J, with 8 bases between. This CDR3 spans 12 amino acids. Germline V CDR1 and CDR2: MNHNS, SASEGT.

This clonotype showed up many times. The chain uses TRBV28 and TRBJ1-5; 11 positions match TRBD1. This CDR3 has 17 amino acids. Germline loops: CDR1 MDHEN, CDR2 SYDVKM. V was clipped by 6 bases and J by 6 bases; unmatched bases: 13. The CDR3 here is CASRPGTGGLSAQPQHF. The CDR3 DNA reads as TGTGCCAGCAGACCCGGGACAGGGGGATTGAGCGCTCAGCCCCAGCATTTT.

In its sample, this clonotype was seen many times. The chain carries TRBV6-1 and TRBJ1-1; TRBD1 is a possible D gene (5 bases). The germline V and J ends were trimmed by 0 bases and 1 base, with 9 bases remaining between them. Germline lookup yields CDR1 MNHNS and CDR2 SASEGT. This CDR3 has 15 amino acids. This chain's CDR3 is CASSEASGPNTEAFF. The CDR3 DNA sequence: TGTGCCAGCAGTGAAGCTTCAGGGCCGAACACTGAAGCTTTCTTT.

The chain couples TRBV27 to TRBJ2-3, with unresolved D. This CDR3 contains 16 residues. Germline loops: CDR1 MNHEY, CDR2 SMNVEV (reference sequence). Trimming shortened V by 0 bases and J by 6 bases, and 16 bases separated the two germline ends. This chain's CDR3 is CASSLSGKPLADTQYF. CDR3 sequence (DNA): TGTGCCAGCAGTTTATCTGGGAAGCCACTCGCCGATACGCAGTATTTT.

Many counts were recorded for this clonotype. The chain couples TRBV18 to TRBJ1-6; D not certain. V was pared by 5 bases and J by 7 bases, with 9 bases between. This CDR3 is built from 13 residues. Germline assignment: CDR1 KGHSH and CDR2 LQKENI. In DNA form, the CDR3 reads TGTGCCAGCTCAAAAGAGATAAATTCACCCCTCCACTTT. It encodes CASSKEINSPLHF. The variable domain in full, completed from reference TRBV18 and TRBJ1-6, reads NAGVMQNPRHLVRRRGQEARLRCSPMKGHSHVYWYRQLPEEGLKFMVYLQKENIIDESGMPKERFSAEFPKEGPSILRIQQVVRGDSAAYFCASSKEINSPLHFGNGTRLTVT.

This clonotype showed up many times. V gene TRBV15 combines with J gene TRBJ1-1, with 12 bases matching TRBD1. Germline assignment: CDR1 LNHNV and CDR2 YYDKDF (reference sequence). The junction had 11 bases not matched to a gene; V was cut back by 5 bases and J by 1 base. CDR3 size: 18 residues. The CDR3: CATSLRGTGGVRNTEAFF. For the CDR3, the DNA is TGTGCCACCAGCTTACGGGGGACAGGGGGCGTCCGGAACACTGAAGCTTTCTTT.

As concerns this clonotype: Being one base from a much bigger clone, this may be a read error. No conserved phenylalanine or tryptophan is present at the end of the CDR3, so a read error is the likely explanation. This chain uses TRBV28 with TRBJ2-2; TRBD1 matches 7 bases. J lost 1 base, V lost 6 bases, and 8 bases had no gene match. Germline CDR1 reads MDHEN; CDR2 reads SYDVKM. This CDR3 region has 16 residues. The CDR3 DNA follows: TGTGCCAGCAGATTGACAGGGCCTAAGAACACCGGGGAGCTGTTTCTT. Amino acid sequence: CASRLTGPKNTGELFL.

The gene calls are TRBV6-1 and TRBJ1-2; D gene unclear. Germline V gene sequence: CDR1 MNHNS, CDR2 SASEGT. V was trimmed by 6 bases and J by 0 bases, leaving 17 bases between them. This CDR3 is built from 16 residues. CDR3 in DNA: TGTGCCAGCAGCCCCCTCAGAAGAGGAACTAACTATGGCTACACCTTC. This encodes CASSPLRRGTNYGYTF.

J is TRBJ2-3 and V is TRBV29-1; weak D call: TRBD2 (5 bases). Germline V gene data show CDR1 as SQVTM and CDR2 as ANQGSEA. This CDR3 has 15 residues. With 6 bases removed from V and 0 bases from J, the gap between germline ends came to 16 bases. This CDR3 reads CSVGLGWTSTDTQYF. The CDR3 bases are TGCAGCGTGGGATTGGGATGGACTAGCACAGATACGCAGTATTTT.

At least ten counts were recorded for this clonotype. The CDR3 sequence: CSAPTGGNYGYTF. The CDR3 DNA is TGCAGTGCCCCGACAGGGGGTAACTATGGCTACACCTTC. The rearrangement uses TRBV20-1 and TRBJ1-2; 9 nucleotides match TRBD1. This CDR3 comprises 13 residues. J was trimmed by 1 base and V by 6 bases; bases with no gene match: 3. CDR1 is DFQATT and CDR2 is SNEGSKA in the germline V gene (reference sequence).

V gene TRBV6-1 combines with J gene TRBJ1-2, with no clear D. V lost 5 bases, J lost 4 bases, and 17 bases lay in between. Germline lookup yields CDR1 MNHNS and CDR2 SASEGT. This CDR3 spans 15 amino acids. The chain's CDR3 is CASSLRPGDIYGYTF. The CDR3 DNA follows: TGTGCCAGCAGTTTAAGACCGGGAGATATCTATGGCTACACCTTC.

The sample holds many counts of this clonotype. The rearrangement links TRBV28 to TRBJ2-4; 10 bases fit TRBD2. The CDR3 totals 17 residues. Germline CDR1 MDHEN, CDR2 SYDVKM. V gave up 5 bases and J gave up 0 bases; unmatched junction bases: 7. In nucleotides, the CDR3 is TGTGCCAGCAGTGATAACTTAGCGGGGGGAGCCAAAAACATTCAGTACTTC. Amino acid sequence: CASSDNLAGGAKNIQYF.

This clonotype showed up many times. The gene calls are TRBV30 and TRBJ1-6; 7 bases match TRBD1. The CDR3 contains 13 residues. Germline-derived CDR1 and CDR2 are GTSNPN and SVGIG (reference sequence). V lost 7 bases and J lost 7; bases outside the gene matches: 7. The CDR3 reads CASEQGKNSPLHF. DNA of the CDR3: TGTGCCTCCGAACAGGGGAAAAATTCACCCCTCCACTTT.

This chain uses TRBV4-1 with TRBJ2-2; possible D gene TRBD2, 6 bases. Trimming left V 4 bases short and J 0 bases short, with 18 bases between. Germline assignment: CDR1 MGHRA and CDR2 YSYEKL. The CDR3 has 18 residues. In DNA form, the CDR3 reads TGCGCCAGCAGCCTGGGACTGGTGCTCGGGCCGAACACCGGGGAGCTGTTTTTT. Its translation: CASSLGLVLGPNTGELFF.

As for this clonotype: Mismatch with germline at one junction end may stem from a read error. This chain connects TRBV12-3 or TRBV12-4 to TRBJ2-3; either TRBD1 or TRBD2 may supply D (5 bases each). The CDR3 covers 17 residues. The CDR3 spells CASRPGWGEGLTDTQYF. DNA of the CDR3: TGTGCCAGCAGACCTGGGTGGGGCGAGGGTCTAACAGATACGCAATATTTT.